These 9 T cell receptor beta chains were sequenced from one sample in a study of T cell responses to AZD1222 COVID-19 vaccine. Some clones are missing from TCRdb's copy, which holds only in-frame ones; the method was immunoSEQ multiplex PCR. The profile shows roughly 150,000 clones, more than 75% of them singletons. The sequences come from peripheral blood, collected 28 days after the second AZD1222 dose. The receptors originated from an adult who received the AZD1222 COVID-19 vaccine.

The CDR3 protein is CASSLRNTQYF. CDR3 sequence (DNA): TGTGCCAGCAGCCTACGAAATACGCAGTATTTT. This chain links TRBV28 with TRBJ2-3; no definite D call. Germline loops: CDR1 MDHEN, CDR2 SYDVKM. This CDR3 is built from 11 residues. V was cut by 6 bases and J by 7 bases, with 8 bases left in between.

The genes are TRBV6-2 or TRBV6-3 and TRBJ2-5; perhaps TRBD2 as D (5 bases). The CDR3 extends over 12 amino acids. The V and J ends lost 6 bases and 4 bases respectively, with 9 bases between them. CDR1 MNHEY and CDR2 SVGEGT come from the germline V gene. DNA of the CDR3: TGTGCCAGCAGCGGAGGCGCAGAGACCCAGTACTTC. Residues: CASSGGAETQYF.

The rearrangement joins TRBV28 to TRBJ2-2; 8 bases align to TRBD2. Germline V gene data show CDR1 as MDHEN and CDR2 as SYDVKM. The CDR3 totals 15 residues. Unmatched junction bases numbered 8, after V lost 5 bases and J lost 6 bases. The CDR3 DNA reads as TGTGCCAGCAGTGCCGGCGGGAGGATCGCCGGGGAGCTGTTTTTT. It codes for CASSAGGRIAGELFF.

This clone has a single count. V gene TRBV5-1 combines with J gene TRBJ1-1; D remains ambiguous. The CDR3 extends over 16 amino acids. The V gene's germline CDR1 is SGHRS and CDR2 YFSETQ. V was shortened by 0 bases and J by 2 bases, with 14 bases between the two germline ends. Here the CDR3 DNA reads TGCGCCAGCAGCTTGGCGTCAGGCCCCTTAAACACTGAAGCTTTCTTT. Translating gives CASSLASGPLNTEAFF. The variable domain in full, with the rest retrieved from reference TRBV5-1 and TRBJ1-1, is KAGVTQTPRYLIKTRGQQVTLSCSPISGHRSVSWYQQTPGQGLQFLFEYFSETQRNKGNFPGRFSGRQFSNSRSEMNVSTLELGDSALYLCASSLASGPLNTEAFFGQGTRLTVV.

This chain links TRBV19 with TRBJ1-6; no reliable D call. V was shortened by 0 bases and J by 12 bases, with 12 bases between the two germline ends. From germline, CDR1 is LNHDA and CDR2 SQIVND (reference sequence). The CDR3 runs to 14 residues. The CDR3 DNA reads TGTGCCAGTAGTATAGATCTTAGCGACGGACCCCTCCACTTT. This translates into CASSIDLSDGPLHF.

CDR3 DNA: TGTGCCAGCAGTCAGGGGTATGGCTACACCTTC. Protein product: CASSQGYGYTF. The chain is built from TRBV2 and TRBJ1-2, with a weak D call TRBD1 (6 bases). V was clipped by 5 bases and J by 5 bases, with 6 bases between them. The germline V gene encodes CDR1 SNHLY and CDR2 FYNNEI. The CDR3 spans 11 residues.

This sequence joins TRBV19 and TRBJ2-1, with D possibly called TRBD1 or TRBD2 (7 bases each). Deletions cut 4 bases from V and 1 base from J, with 11 bases between. The germline V gene has CDR1 LNHDA and CDR2 SQIVND (reference sequence). The CDR3 is made up of 15 amino acids. The CDR3 sequence: CASSTQGGSYNEQFF. In nucleotides, the CDR3 is TGTGCCAGTAGTACCCAGGGGGGGTCCTACAATGAGCAGTTCTTC.

The V call is TRBV5-1, the J call TRBJ1-6; maybe TRBD1 (6 bases). The CDR3 is 12 amino acids. Germline loops: CDR1 SGHRS, CDR2 YFSETQ. V shed 0 bases and J shed 14 bases, with 9 bases lying between them. The CDR3 spells CASSLEGGSLHF. As DNA, the CDR3 is TGCGCCAGCAGCTTGGAGGGGGGTTCCCTCCACTTT.

The rearrangement links TRBV5-1 to TRBJ1-2; D remains ambiguous. Per the germline V gene, CDR1 is SGHRS and CDR2 is YFSETQ. The germline V and J ends were trimmed by 0 bases and 8 bases, with 17 bases remaining between them. This CDR3 spans 15 amino acids. In nucleotides, the CDR3 is TGCGCCAGCAGCTTGGCGGGAACCAACACGAGGGGCTACACCTTC. Translated, it gives CASSLAGTNTRGYTF.